Below are 25 T cell receptor beta chains sequenced from a single sample in a study of T cell repertoires in cytomegalovirus infection. TCRdb fed the reads into MiXCR, producing one record per CDR3 protein. The repertoire consists of a few hundred thousand distinct CDR3 sequences, with approximately 22% occurring once and the leading ten covering roughly 19%. These TCRs are of unknown antigen specificity. The material was cultured PBMCs, obtained from culture after CMV antigen stimulation. These receptors all come from a human donor in good health (CMV status not recorded). Some clones in this sample may be carry-over from other donors' samples.

This clonotype was seen only a few times. J is TRBJ2-3 and V is TRBV20-1; the D is unclear. This CDR3 comprises 14 residues. Germline CDR1 DFQATT, CDR2 SNEGSKA (reference sequence). The germline V and J ends were trimmed by 6 bases and 2 bases, with 15 bases remaining between them. The CDR3 DNA reads TGCAGTGCAGGGTCAGCCCTTTACACAGATACGCAGTATTTT. This encodes CSAGSALYTDTQYF.

V usage is TRBV6-2 or TRBV6-3 and J usage is TRBJ1-1; D may be TRBD1 (6 bases). Germline V gene lookup returns CDR1 MNHEY and CDR2 SVGEGT. Trimming took 10 bases from V and 7 from J, leaving 19 bases between them. The CDR3 runs to 13 residues. The CDR3 DNA sequence: TGTGCCATCAGAAGTACAGGGAGGGATGAAGCTTTCTTT. This sequence encodes CAIRSTGRDEAFF.

This clonotype appeared many times. The chain has TRBV7-4 and TRBJ2-7; no reliable D call. Germline lookup yields CDR1 SGHVT and CDR2 SQSDAQ. V was trimmed by 2 bases and J by 2 bases, leaving 10 bases between them. This CDR3 has 14 amino acids. Here the CDR3 reads CASSLKQKAYEQYV. The CDR3 region has the DNA TGTGCCAGCAGCTTAAAACAGAAAGCCTACGAGCAGTACGTC.

The chain is built from TRBV7-2 and TRBJ2-4, with D possibly TRBD2 on 5 matching bases. V was cut by 2 bases and J by 9 bases, with 11 bases left in between. This CDR3 has 13 amino acids. Germline V lookup: CDR1 SGHTA, CDR2 FQGNSA. Here the CDR3 reads CASSLFGDSIQYF. CDR3 sequence (DNA): TGTGCCAGCAGCTTATTCGGGGATAGCATTCAGTACTTC. Supplemented by reference TRBV7-2 and TRBJ2-4, the full variable domain reads GAGVSQSPSNKVTEKGKDVELRCDPISGHTALYWYRQSLGQGLEFLIYFQGNSAPDKSGLPSDRFSAERTGGSVSTLTIQRTQQEDSAVYLCASSLFGDSIQYFGAGTRLSVL.

The J gene is TRBJ2-4, the V gene TRBV4-3, with 9 nucleotides matching TRBD1. The CDR3 length is 18 residues. The J segment lost 8 bases and the V segment lost 0 bases, leaving 14 bases of the junction unmatched. In germline, CDR1 is LGHNA, CDR2 YSLEER. The CDR3 sequence: CASSQDQGRGQGGDIQYF. In DNA, the CDR3 is TGCGCCAGCAGCCAAGATCAGGGAAGGGGACAGGGCGGGGACATTCAGTACTTC.

This chain connects TRBV28 to TRBJ2-1, with TRBD2 identical over 7 bases. The V gene's germline CDR1 is MDHEN and CDR2 SYDVKM. V dropped 4 bases and J dropped 7; count of bases not matched to a gene: 13. The CDR3 runs to 16 residues. CDR3 nucleotides: TGTGCCAGCAGTTACGCGGGAGAGGGCCCCGCTAATGAGCAGTTCTTC. Translating gives CASSYAGEGPANEQFF.

The chain combines TRBV4-1 with TRBJ2-7; 8 positions match TRBD2. CDR3 length: 14 residues. V gave up 1 base and J gave up 3 bases; unmatched junction bases: 2. Germline V CDR1 and CDR2: MGHRA, YSYEKL. CDR3 coding DNA: TGCGCCAGCAGCCAAGGTCGGGGGGGCTACGAGCAGTACTTC. It translates to CASSQGRGGYEQYF.

This clonotype was seen many times. This chain uses TRBV7-2 with TRBJ2-1, with D hard to call. V lost 5 bases and J lost 1, with 12 bases in between. Germline loops: CDR1 SGHTA, CDR2 FQGNSA. The CDR3 runs 15 residues. CDR3 DNA: TGTGCCAGCAGCCCCCGTGATTCTTCCTACAATGAGCAGTTCTTC. As protein: CASSPRDSSYNEQFF.

J is TRBJ2-3 and V is TRBV27, with 9 nucleotides matching TRBD2. CDR1 is MNHEY, CDR2 SMNVEV, per germline (reference sequence). The CDR3 length is 15 residues. With V trimmed by 0 bases and J by 6 bases, 4 bases remained unmatched. This chain's CDR3 is CASSLSLAGRDTQYF. The CDR3 DNA is TGTGCCAGCAGTTTATCGCTAGCGGGGCGGGATACGCAGTATTTT.

The sample holds many counts of this clonotype. The chain employs TRBV10-3 and TRBJ2-7; D gene uncertain. Per germline, CDR1 ENHRY and CDR2 SYGVKD. The CDR3 is made up of 13 amino acids. V was cut by 4 bases and J by 6 bases, with 13 bases left in between. The CDR3 region is CAISAVTDPEQYF. The CDR3 coding sequence is TGTGCCATCAGTGCGGTCACCGACCCCGAGCAGTACTTC.

The chain couples TRBV4-1 to TRBJ2-1; TRBD2 aligns across 11 bases. The CDR3 extends over 19 amino acids. The V and J ends lost 3 bases and 1 base, in that order; junction bases with no gene match: 11. Germline CDR1 MGHRA, CDR2 YSYEKL. CDR3 amino acids: CASSQEIAGGPRSYNEQFF. The CDR3 nucleotides are TGCGCCAGCAGCCAGGAAATAGCGGGAGGGCCTCGGTCCTACAATGAGCAGTTCTTC.

The rearrangement uses TRBV2 and TRBJ1-1, with D tentatively TRBD1 (5 bases). The CDR3 is made up of 14 amino acids. Trimming cost V 6 bases and J 5 bases, with 16 bases left between them. Per the germline V gene, CDR1 is SNHLY and CDR2 is FYNNEI. This CDR3 is CASSDLRDSTEAFF. The CDR3 bases are TGTGCCAGCAGCGACCTCAGGGATAGTACTGAAGCTTTCTTT.

This chain uses TRBV10-3 with TRBJ2-7, with D uncertain. Germline V gene sequence: CDR1 ENHRY, CDR2 SYGVKD. This CDR3 spans 13 amino acids. Trimming took off 2 bases at V and 2 bases at J, with 7 bases between the two ends. CDR3 nucleotides: TGTGCCATCAGTGAGGGGGTTCCCTACGAGCAGTACGTC. It encodes CAISEGVPYEQYV.

This clonotype was recorded at least ten times. The chain is built from TRBV7-8 and TRBJ1-4; D gene ambiguous. Germline V CDR1 and CDR2: SGHVS, FQNEAQ. The CDR3 has 13 residues. The V end was cut by 2 bases, the J end by 6 bases, with 7 bases between. CDR3 region: CASSLIGDEKLFF. CDR3 DNA sequence: TGTGCCAGCAGCTTAATCGGGGATGAAAAACTGTTTTTT.

Remarks on this clonotype: A read error may be the cause here, since a much bigger clone is one base away. Likely a read error: the CDR3 ends without its conserved phenylalanine or tryptophan. V and J are TRBV7-9 and TRBJ2-2; TRBD1 agrees at 10 bases. The CDR3 is made up of 15 amino acids. V lost 5 bases, J lost 5 bases, and 5 bases stayed unmatched. Germline V gene sequence: CDR1 SEHNR, CDR2 FQNEAQ (reference sequence). CDR3 residues: CASSRGTGETGELFV. Written as DNA, the CDR3 is TGTGCCAGCAGCCGCGGGACAGGGGAGACCGGGGAGCTGTTTGTT.

This clonotype was found many times. The chain's CDR3 is CASSSTSVYSGANVLTF. The CDR3 DNA sequence: TGTGCCAGCAGCTCCACTAGCGTCTACTCTGGGGCCAACGTCCTGACTTTC. The chain carries TRBV7-2 and TRBJ2-6; 7 bases are a match to TRBD2. Germline V CDR1 and CDR2: SGHTA, FQGNSA. The CDR3 length is 17 residues. Losses at the gene ends were 4 bases for V and 0 bases for J; bases not matched to a gene: 6. Full variable domain (rest looked up from reference TRBV7-2 and TRBJ2-6): GAGVSQSPSNKVTEKGKDVELRCDPISGHTALYWYRQSLGQGLEFLIYFQGNSAPDKSGLPSDRFSAERTGGSVSTLTIQRTQQEDSAVYLCASSSTSVYSGANVLTFGAGSRLTVL.

This chain links TRBV12-3 or TRBV12-4 with TRBJ1-5; D may be TRBD1 (5 bases). This CDR3 has 13 residues. Trimming took 6 bases from V and 5 from J, leaving 11 bases between them. DNA for the CDR3: TGTGCCAGCAGGGGTCCGGGGGATCAGCCCCAGCATTTT. This sequence encodes CASRGPGDQPQHF.

This clonotype was seen repeatedly, ten times or more. The V call is TRBV7-8, the J call TRBJ2-1; 14 bases are a match to TRBD2. This CDR3 has 20 amino acids. J gave up 1 base and V 5 bases, and 13 bases lay outside the gene matches. Germline V gives CDR1 SGHVS, CDR2 FQNEAQ. CDR3 DNA sequence: TGTGCCAGCAGCCTAAGGGGGACTAGCGGGAGTCCCCAATCCTACAATGAGCAGTTCTTC. Translated: CASSLRGTSGSPQSYNEQFF.

The chain carries TRBV7-9 and TRBJ2-5, with 11 bases lining up with TRBD2. After removal of 7 bases from V and 3 bases from J, the junction contained 19 bases not matched to a gene. CDR1 is SEHNR and CDR2 is FQNEAQ in the germline V gene (reference sequence). The CDR3 has 19 residues. DNA for the CDR3: TGTGCCAGCATGCCTTATACAATAGCGGGAGGGCGGTACGAAGAGACCCAGTACTTC. Translated: CASMPYTIAGGRYEETQYF.

The chain carries TRBV11-2 and TRBJ2-1; 8 bases align to TRBD2. Per the germline V gene, CDR1 is SGHAT and CDR2 is FQNNGV. This CDR3 comprises 17 residues. Trimming at V came to 4 bases and at J to 4 bases, leaving 12 bases not matched to a gene. The CDR3 spells CASSWGGAGAFYNEQFF. For the CDR3, the DNA is TGTGCCAGCAGCTGGGGCGGAGCGGGAGCGTTTTACAATGAGCAGTTCTTC.

The J gene is TRBJ2-3, the V gene TRBV7-9, with D hard to call. Germline V gene data show CDR1 as SEHNR and CDR2 as FQNEAQ (reference sequence). The CDR3 has 16 residues. Trimming pared 1 base from V and 2 bases from J, leaving 13 bases between. Here the CDR3 reads CASSLVLAPSTDTQYF. The CDR3 DNA follows: TGTGCCAGCAGCTTAGTACTGGCGCCTTCCACAGATACGCAGTATTTT.

This clonotype was seen only a few times. CDR3 bases: TGTGCCAGCAGTGTTAGGGGTGAGCAGTTCTTC. This encodes CASSVRGEQFF. The chain uses TRBV27 and TRBJ2-1; TRBD1 is a possible D gene (5 bases). The CDR3 extends over 11 amino acids. Germline V gene data show CDR1 as MNHEY and CDR2 as SMNVEV (reference sequence). The V and J ends lost 5 bases and 9 bases respectively, with 8 bases between them.

As concerns this clonotype: This may stem from a read error, because a much larger clone lies one nucleotide away. The chain uses TRBV7-2 and TRBJ1-1; D is uncertain. CDR3 length: 13 residues. Germline CDR1 and CDR2: SGHTA and FQGNSA. Trimming stripped 5 bases from V and 4 bases from J, with 11 bases between. The DNA of the CDR3 is TGTGCCAGCAGCCCGGACTTTTCCACTGAAGCTTTCTTT. This codes for CASSPDFSTEAFF.

The chain joins TRBV7-6 to TRBJ1-3, with TRBD1 matching over 8 bases. The germline V gene encodes CDR1 SGHVS and CDR2 FNYEAQ. This CDR3 contains 17 residues. J gave up 0 bases and V 1 base, and 5 bases lay outside the gene matches. The CDR3 spells CASSLVPGQGSGNTIYF. The CDR3 region has the DNA TGTGCCAGCAGCTTAGTCCCCGGACAGGGCTCTGGAAACACCATATATTTT.

This clonotype was seen many times. This chain connects TRBV6-1 to TRBJ2-7; 7 nucleotides line up with TRBD1. This CDR3 comprises 14 residues. The germline V gene has CDR1 MNHNS and CDR2 SASEGT. J gave up 5 bases and V 6 bases, and 10 bases lay outside the gene matches. This CDR3 is CASRINEQGHEQYV. Written as DNA, the CDR3 is TGTGCCAGCAGAATCAACGAACAGGGGCACGAGCAGTACGTC.